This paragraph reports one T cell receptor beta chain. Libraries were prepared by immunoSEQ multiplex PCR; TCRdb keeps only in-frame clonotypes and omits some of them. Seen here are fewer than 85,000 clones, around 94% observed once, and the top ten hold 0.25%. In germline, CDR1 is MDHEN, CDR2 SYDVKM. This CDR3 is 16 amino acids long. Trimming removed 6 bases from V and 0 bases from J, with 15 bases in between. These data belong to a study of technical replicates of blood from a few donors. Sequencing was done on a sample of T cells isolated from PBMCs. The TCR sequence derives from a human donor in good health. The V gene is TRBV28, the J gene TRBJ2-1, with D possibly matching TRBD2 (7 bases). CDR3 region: CASRMGGGSSYNEQFF. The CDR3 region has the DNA TGTGCCAGCAGGATGGGGGGCGGGAGCTCCTACAATGAGCAGTTCTTC. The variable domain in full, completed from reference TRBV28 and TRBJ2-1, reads DVKVTQSSRYLVKRTGEKVFLECVQDMDHENMFWYRQDPGLGLRLIYFSYDVKMKEKGDIPEGYSVSREKKERFSLILESASTNQTSMYLCASRMGGGSSYNEQFFGPGTRLTVL.